The 11 T cell receptor beta chains below all came from one sample that was sequenced in a study of post-analysis software for immune sequencing data. Study conclusions and caveats: Included in a set of four or five TRBV segments more frequent in patients than controls were TRBV5-6, TRBV5-1 and TRBV20-1.

The authors incorporated unique molecular identifiers into the TCR beta cDNA libraries. TCRdb fed the PCR reads into MiXCR, producing one record per CDR3 protein. Among about 380,000 distinct CDR3 sequences, around 33% were seen once, and the ten largest hold 13%. For these receptors, no antigen is known. The specimen sequenced was blood. The source is a girl between 10 and 17 years old with multiple sclerosis.

Regarding this clonotype: This sequence may be a read error, since a much larger clone differs from it by one base. The genes are TRBV6-5 and TRBJ2-3; D may be TRBD2 (6 bases). Germline lookup yields CDR1 MNHEY and CDR2 SVGAGI. V was trimmed by 6 bases and J by 1 base, leaving 17 bases between them. The CDR3 runs 16 residues. CDR3: CASSLVGGSGTDTQYF. CDR3 DNA sequence: TGTGCCAGCAGCTTGGTCGGGGGTTCAGGCACAGATACGCAGTATTTT.

The chain uses TRBV7-9 and TRBJ2-2; the D is unclear. The CDR3 spans 13 residues. Trimming took 7 bases from V and 7 from J, leaving 13 bases between them. Germline values: CDR1 SEHNR, CDR2 FQNEAQ (reference sequence). CDR3 protein: CASTRGLDGELFF. The CDR3 DNA is TGTGCCAGCACTCGAGGTCTGGACGGGGAGCTGTTTTTT.

The V call is TRBV7-9, the J call TRBJ2-7; D call uncertain. Germline assignment: CDR1 SEHNR and CDR2 FQNEAQ (reference sequence). Trimming removed 5 bases from V and 5 bases from J, with 19 bases in between. The CDR3 consists of 15 residues. CDR3 sequence (DNA): TGTGCCAGCAGCGTAAAGGGAAGGGCAAGAGACGAGCAGTACTTC. It yields the protein CASSVKGRARDEQYF.

This clonotype came up a few times. The V call is TRBV7-2, the J call TRBJ1-2; TRBD1 matches at 11 bases. The CDR3 is 16 residues long. V lost 2 bases to trimming and J lost 7 bases; unmatched junction nucleotides: 9. The germline V gene has CDR1 SGHTA and CDR2 FQGNSA. CDR3 sequence reads: CASSLPWTGGKFGYTF. DNA of the CDR3: TGTGCCAGCAGCTTACCCTGGACAGGGGGCAAGTTTGGCTACACCTTC.

This clonotype appeared a few times. The chain employs TRBV4-1 and TRBJ2-3; no reliable D call. CDR1 and CDR2 from the germline V gene are MGHRA and YSYEKL. V was clipped by 1 base and J by 5 bases, with 7 bases between them. The CDR3 extends over 13 amino acids. The CDR3 spells CASSQGVGDTQYF. DNA of the CDR3: TGCGCCAGCAGCCAAGGAGTGGGAGATACGCAGTATTTT.

The V gene is TRBV20-1, the J gene TRBJ2-3; 8 bases map to TRBD2. J lost 2 bases, V lost 0 bases, and 13 bases had no gene match. From germline, CDR1 is DFQATT and CDR2 SNEGSKA (reference sequence). The length of the CDR3 is 18 residues. The DNA of the CDR3 is TGCAGTGCTAGAGAGGCATCGCAACTAGCGGCTTACACAGATACGCAGTATTTT. Its translation is CSAREASQLAAYTDTQYF.

This clonotype was seen a few times. This chain links TRBV6-5 with TRBJ2-5, with 7 bases lining up with TRBD1. Germline V gene sequence: CDR1 MNHEY, CDR2 SVGAGI. This CDR3 spans 14 amino acids. V dropped 6 bases and J dropped 2; count of bases not matched to a gene: 6. For the CDR3, the DNA is TGTGCCAGCAGCCGGGACAGTAGGCAAGAGACCCAGTACTTC. Translated: CASSRDSRQETQYF.

A few counts support this clonotype. The genes are TRBV5-1 and TRBJ2-3, with D tentatively TRBD2 (7 bases). This CDR3 is built from 16 residues. The germline V gene has CDR1 SGHRS and CDR2 YFSETQ. Trimming took off 1 base at V and 2 bases at J, with 14 bases between the two ends. In DNA form, the CDR3 reads TGCGCCAGCAGCTTGTCGGAGGGGGGGGACACAGATACGCAGTATTTT. Amino acids: CASSLSEGGDTDTQYF.

The table lists this clonotype with a few counts. This CDR3 reads CASSAPRDSPYNEQFF. The CDR3 nucleotides are TGTGCCAGCAGTGCACCCCGGGACTCACCCTACAATGAGCAGTTCTTC. V usage is TRBV12-3 or TRBV12-4 and J usage is TRBJ2-1; TRBD2 might be the D (6 bases). The CDR3 length is 16 residues. Deletions cut 5 bases from V and 2 bases from J, with 16 bases between.

CDR3 protein: CASGTGPNYGYTF. CDR3 in DNA: TGTGCCAGCGGGACAGGGCCTAACTATGGCTACACCTTC. The chain is built from TRBV27 and TRBJ1-2; 9 nucleotides line up with TRBD1. Germline CDR1 reads MNHEY; CDR2 reads SMNVEV (reference sequence). V gave up 8 bases and J gave up 0 bases; unmatched junction bases: 1. This CDR3 contains 13 residues.

The rearrangement uses TRBV7-2 and TRBJ1-6; no clear D. The V end was cut by 7 bases, the J end by 7 bases, with 11 bases between. The germline CDR1 and CDR2 sequences are SGHTA and FQGNSA. The CDR3 extends over 13 amino acids. CDR3 bases: TGTGCCAGCACCCGGAGGGCCAATTCACCCCTCCACTTT. Translated, it gives CASTRRANSPLHF.